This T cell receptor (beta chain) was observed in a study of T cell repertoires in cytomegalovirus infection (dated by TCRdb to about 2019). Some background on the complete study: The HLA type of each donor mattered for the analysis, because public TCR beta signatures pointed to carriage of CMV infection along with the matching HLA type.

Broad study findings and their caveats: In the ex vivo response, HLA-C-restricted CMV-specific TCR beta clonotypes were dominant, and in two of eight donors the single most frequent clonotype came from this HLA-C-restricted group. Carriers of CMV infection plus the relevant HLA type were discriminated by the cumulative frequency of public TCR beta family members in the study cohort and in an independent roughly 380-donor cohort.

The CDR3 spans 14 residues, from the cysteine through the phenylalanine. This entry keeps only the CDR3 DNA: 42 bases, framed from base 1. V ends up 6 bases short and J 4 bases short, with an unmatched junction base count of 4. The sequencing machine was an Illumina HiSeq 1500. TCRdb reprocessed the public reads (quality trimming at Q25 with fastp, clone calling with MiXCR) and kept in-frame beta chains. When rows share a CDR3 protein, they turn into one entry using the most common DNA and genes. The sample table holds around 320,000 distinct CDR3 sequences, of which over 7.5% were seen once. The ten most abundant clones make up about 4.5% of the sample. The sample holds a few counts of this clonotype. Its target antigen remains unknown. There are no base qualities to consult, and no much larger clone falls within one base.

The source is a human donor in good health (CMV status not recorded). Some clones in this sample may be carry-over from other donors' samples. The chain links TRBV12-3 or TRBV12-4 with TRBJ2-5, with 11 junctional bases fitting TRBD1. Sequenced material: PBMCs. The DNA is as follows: TGTGCCAGCAGCGGACAGGGGGCTGGAGAGACCCAGTACTTC. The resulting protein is CASSGQGAGETQYF.